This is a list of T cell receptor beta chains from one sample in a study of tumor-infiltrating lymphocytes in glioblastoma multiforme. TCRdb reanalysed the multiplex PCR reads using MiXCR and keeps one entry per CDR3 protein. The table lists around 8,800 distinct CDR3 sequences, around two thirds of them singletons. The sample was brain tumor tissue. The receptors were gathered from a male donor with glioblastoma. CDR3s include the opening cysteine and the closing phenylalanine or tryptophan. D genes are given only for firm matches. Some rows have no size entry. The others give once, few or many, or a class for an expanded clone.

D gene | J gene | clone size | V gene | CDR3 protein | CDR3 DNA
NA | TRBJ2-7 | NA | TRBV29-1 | CSVEDQRQGGEQNF | TGCAGCGTTGAAGATCAACGGCAGGGGGGCGAGCAGAACTTC
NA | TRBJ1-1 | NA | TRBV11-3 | CASSQDGKNTEAFF | TGTGCCAGCAGCCAGGACGGAAAGAACACTGAAGCTTTCTTT
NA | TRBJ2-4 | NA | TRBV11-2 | CASSGQAGGVKNIQYF | TGTGCCAGCAGCGGCCAAGCTGGCGGGGTCAAAAACATTCAGTACTTC
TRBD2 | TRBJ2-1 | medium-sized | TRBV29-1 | CSGGGTWDEQFF | TGCAGCGGGGGGGGAACTTGGGATGAGCAGTTCTTC
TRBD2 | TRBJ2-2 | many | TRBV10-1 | CASSEMASGRAGELFF | TGCGCCAGCAGTGAAATGGCTAGCGGGAGGGCCGGGGAGCTGTTTTTT
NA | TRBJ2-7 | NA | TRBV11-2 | CASSLEARQYF | TGTGCCAGCAGCTTAGAGGCCAGGCAGTACTTC
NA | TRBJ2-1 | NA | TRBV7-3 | CASSLGPSSYNEQFF | TGTGCCAGCAGCCTAGGGCCGAGCTCCTACAATGAGCAGTTCTTC
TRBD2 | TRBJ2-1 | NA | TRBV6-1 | CASSILLVGGTEVTYNEQFF | TGTGCCAGCAGTATCCTACTAGTGGGAGGGACGGAAGTAACTTACAATGAGCAGTTCTTC
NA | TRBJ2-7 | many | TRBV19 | CASSNRDISYEQYF | TGTGCCAGTAGTAACCGGGACATATCCTACGAGCAGTACTTC
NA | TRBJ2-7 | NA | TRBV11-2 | CASSLSSLAPYEQYF | TGTGCCAGCAGCCTCTCTAGCCTAGCACCATATGAGCAGTACTTC
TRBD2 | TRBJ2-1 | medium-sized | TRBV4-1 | CASSQGLAISSYNEQFF | TGCGCCAGCAGCCAAGGACTAGCGATTAGCTCCTACAATGAGCAGTTCTTC
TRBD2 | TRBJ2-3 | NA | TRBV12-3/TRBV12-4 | CASSPIAGVTDTQYF | TGTGCCAGCAGTCCCATAGCGGGAGTCACAGATACGCAGTATTTT
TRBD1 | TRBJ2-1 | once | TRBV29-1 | CSVVRNRGRYNEQFF | TGCAGCGTTGTACGGAACAGGGGGCGATACAATGAGCAGTTCTTC
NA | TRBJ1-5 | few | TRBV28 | CATQDQVNQPQQF | TGTGCCACTCAAGATCAGGTAAATCAGCCCCAACAATTT
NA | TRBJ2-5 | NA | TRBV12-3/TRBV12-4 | CASSNEGQETQYF | TGTGCCAGCAGTAATGAGGGACAAGAGACCCAGTACTTC
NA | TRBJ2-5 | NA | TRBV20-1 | CSAPPLAGAPHGGETQYF | TGCAGTGCTCCCCCTCTGGCGGGGGCCCCCCACGGTGGAGAGACCCAGTACTTC
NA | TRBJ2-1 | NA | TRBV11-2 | CASSLGPPSVHNEQLF | TGTGCCAGCAGCTTAGGCCCCCCTAGCGTGCACAATGAGCAGCTCTTC
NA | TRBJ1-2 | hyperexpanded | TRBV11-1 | CASRDLRQANDYGYTF | TGTGCCAGCAGGGATCTCAGACAGGCGAATGACTATGGCTACACCTTC
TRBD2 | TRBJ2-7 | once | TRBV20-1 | CSARGSGGLTYEQYF | TGCAGTGCTAGAGGGAGCGGGGGGCTTACCTACGAGCAGTACTTC
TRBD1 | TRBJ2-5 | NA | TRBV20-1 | CSALRAGTEVFYF | TGCAGTGCCCTAAGAGCCGGGACAGAAGTTTTCTACTTC
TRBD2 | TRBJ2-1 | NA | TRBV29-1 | CSVEQGAGEWRFF | TGCAGCGTTGAACAAGGAGCGGGAGAATGGCGGTTCTTC
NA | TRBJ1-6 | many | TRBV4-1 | CASSILNSPLHF | TGCGCCAGCAGTATCCTCAATTCACCCCTCCACTTT
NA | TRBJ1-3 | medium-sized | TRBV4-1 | CASSQVLKVSGNTIYF | TGCGCCAGCAGCCAAGTCCTAAAGGTCTCTGGAAACACCATATATTTT
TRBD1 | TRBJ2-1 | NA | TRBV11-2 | CASSTGTGGRSYNEQFF | TGTGCCAGCAGCACGGGGACAGGGGGTAGATCCTACAATGAGCAGTTCTTC
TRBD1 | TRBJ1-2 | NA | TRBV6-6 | CASSYWTGKNYGYTF | TGTGCCAGCAGTTATTGGACAGGGAAAAACTATGGCTACACCTTC
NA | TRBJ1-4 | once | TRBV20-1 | CSASLVGEKLFF | TGCAGTGCTAGTTTGGTGGGCGAAAAACTGTTTTTT
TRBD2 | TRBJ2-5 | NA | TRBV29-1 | CSVGGSTQETHYF | TGCAGCGTGGGAGGGAGTACCCAAGAGACCCATTACTTC
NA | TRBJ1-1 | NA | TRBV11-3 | CASYGGTGRGTEAFF | TGTGCCAGCTACGGGGGAACAGGGCGGGGCACTGAAGCTTTCTTT
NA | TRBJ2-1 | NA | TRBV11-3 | CASSLDRSVEQFF | TGTGCCAGCAGCTTAGATCGTAGCGTGGAGCAGTTCTTC
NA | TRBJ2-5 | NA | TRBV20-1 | CSAGSGGKIGGETQYF | TGCAGTGCTGGTTCTGGCGGAAAGATAGGGGGGGAGACCCAGTACTTC
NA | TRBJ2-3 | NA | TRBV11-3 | CASSFGADTQYF | TGCGCCAGCAGCTTTGGGGCAGATACGCAGTATTTT
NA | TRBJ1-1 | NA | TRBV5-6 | CASSLTDGTEAFF | TGTGCCAGCAGCTTAACCGATGGCACTGAAGCTTTCTTT
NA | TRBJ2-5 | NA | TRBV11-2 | CASSWRVIETQYF | TGTGCCAGCAGCTGGAGGGTAATAGAGACCCAGTACTTC
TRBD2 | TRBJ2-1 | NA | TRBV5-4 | CASSQGLAGADEQFF | TGTGCCAGCAGCCAGGGACTAGCGGGAGCCGATGAGCAGTTCTTC
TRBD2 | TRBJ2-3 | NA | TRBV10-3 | CAISEWRGGSIDTQYF | TGTGCCATCAGTGAGTGGCGGGGGGGTAGCATAGATACGCAGTATTTT
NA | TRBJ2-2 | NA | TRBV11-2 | CASTPSFGQGIAVNTGELFF | NA
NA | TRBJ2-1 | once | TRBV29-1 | CSAQDWISYNEQFF | TGCAGCGCCCAAGACTGGATCTCCTACAATGAGCAGTTCTTC
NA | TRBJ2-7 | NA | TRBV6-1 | CASTDGYEQYF | TGTGCCAGCACGGACGGCTACGAGCAGTACTTC
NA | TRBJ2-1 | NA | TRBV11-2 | CACSPARSGAIYNEQFF | TGTGCCTGCAGCCCCGCGAGGAGCGGAGCGATCTACAATGAGCAGTTCTTC
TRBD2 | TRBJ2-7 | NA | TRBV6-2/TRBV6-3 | CASRQSGNPSYEQYF | TGTGCCAGCAGACAAAGCGGGAACCCTTCTTACGAGCAGTACTTC
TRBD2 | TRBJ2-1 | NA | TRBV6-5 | CASGLTSGNYSEQFF | TGTGCCAGCGGGCTGACTAGCGGCAATTACAGTGAGCAGTTCTTC
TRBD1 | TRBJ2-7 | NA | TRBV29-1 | CSAAGTGTFHEQYF | TGCAGCGCTGCCGGGACAGGGACGTTCCACGAGCAATACTTC